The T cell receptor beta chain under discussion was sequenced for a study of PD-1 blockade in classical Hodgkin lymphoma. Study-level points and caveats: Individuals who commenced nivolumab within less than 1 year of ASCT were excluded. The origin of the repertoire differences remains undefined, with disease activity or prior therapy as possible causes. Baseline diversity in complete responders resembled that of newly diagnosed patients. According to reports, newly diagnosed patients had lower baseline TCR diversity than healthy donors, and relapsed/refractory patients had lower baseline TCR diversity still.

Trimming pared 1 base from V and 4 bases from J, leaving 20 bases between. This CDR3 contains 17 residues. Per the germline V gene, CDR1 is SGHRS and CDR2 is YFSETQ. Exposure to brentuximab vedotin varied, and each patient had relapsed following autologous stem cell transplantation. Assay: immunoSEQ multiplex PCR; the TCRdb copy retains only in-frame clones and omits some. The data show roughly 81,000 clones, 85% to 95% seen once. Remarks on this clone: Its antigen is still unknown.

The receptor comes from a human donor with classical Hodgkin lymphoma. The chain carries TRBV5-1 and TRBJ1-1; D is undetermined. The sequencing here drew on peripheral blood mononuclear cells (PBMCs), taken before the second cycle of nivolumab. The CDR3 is CASSLHQSVQRSTEAFF. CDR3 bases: TGCGCCAGCAGCTTGCACCAGAGTGTTCAACGTAGCACTGAAGCTTTCTTT.